The 25 T cell receptor beta chains below come from one sample, sequenced in a study of cytomegalovirus exposure and HLA in healthy donors. 60 Vbeta and 13 Jbeta primers were used in PCR. Clones were read by immunoSEQ multiplex PCR, and TCRdb kept only the in-frame ones, dropping some. The table has about 140,000 clones, roughly 78% seen once; the top ten hold about 6.8%. The sample comprised PBMCs. The receptors shown here come from a man in his forties or fifties in good health and CMV-seropositive.

The genes are TRBV11-2 and TRBJ2-7, with D hard to call. Trimming took 8 bases from V and 6 from J, leaving 17 bases between them. This CDR3 comprises 13 residues. Germline CDR1 SGHAT, CDR2 FQNNGV. The CDR3 DNA follows: TGTGCCAGCGAGCGCGGAACCAATTTCGAGCAGTACTTC. It translates to CASERGTNFEQYF.

The chain carries TRBV9 and TRBJ2-7; the D gene is possibly TRBD2 (5 bases). CDR1 SGDLS and CDR2 YYNGEE come from the germline V gene. V was shortened by 3 bases and J by 3 bases, with 10 bases between the two germline ends. The CDR3 is made up of 13 amino acids. DNA for the CDR3: TGTGCCAGCAGCGCCGGACTCTTCTACGAGCAGTACTTC. Amino acid sequence: CASSAGLFYEQYF.

This clone rates as medium-sized. The gene calls are TRBV20-1 and TRBJ1-5; D is undetermined. Germline V gene lookup returns CDR1 DFQATT and CDR2 SNEGSKA (reference sequence). Trimming took off 6 bases at V and 2 bases at J, with 5 bases between the two ends. This CDR3 spans 11 amino acids. CDR3 sequence reads: CSASGNQPQHF. DNA of the CDR3: TGCAGTGCCTCGGGCAATCAGCCCCAGCATTTT.

The genes are TRBV6-4 and TRBJ2-7; 10 bases are shared with TRBD2. V shed 4 bases and J 5 bases; nucleotides not matched to a gene: 5. CDR1 is MRHNA and CDR2 is SNTAGT in the germline V gene. The CDR3 consists of 14 residues. CDR3 sequence (DNA): TGTGCCAGCAGTGTATTTGGGACTAGCGACGAGCAGTACTTC. It yields the protein CASSVFGTSDEQYF.

V gene TRBV4-2 combines with J gene TRBJ2-1, with D possibly TRBD2 on 5 matching bases. Germline loops: CDR1 LGHNA, CDR2 YNFKEQ. V was shortened by 7 bases and J by 6 bases, with 19 bases between the two germline ends. The CDR3 is 15 residues long. The CDR3 sequence: CASTPRQLAGNEQFF. As DNA, the CDR3 is TGTGCCAGCACCCCTAGGCAGCTAGCTGGCAATGAGCAGTTCTTC.

This clone came up a few times. This chain uses TRBV29-1 with TRBJ2-2, with D unclear. CDR1 SQVTM and CDR2 ANQGSEA come from the germline V gene. There are 18 residues in the CDR3. V lost 2 bases, J lost 0 bases, and 19 bases lay in between. CDR3 nucleotide sequence: TGCAGCGTTGAAAGGAAGGAGACCAGCGACGCGAACACCGGGGAGCTGTTTTTT. Its translation is CSVERKETSDANTGELFF.

This chain's CDR3 is CASSQEQRNQPQHF. CDR3 in DNA: TGCGCCAGCAGCCAAGAACAGCGCAATCAGCCCCAGCATTTT. V usage is TRBV4-1 and J usage is TRBJ1-5; no firm D call. The CDR3 runs to 14 residues. The ends were cut back, 0 bases at V and 2 bases at J, with 5 bases in the middle. Germline V gives CDR1 MGHRA, CDR2 YSYEKL.

The chain joins TRBV6-6 to TRBJ2-1; 8 bases are shared with TRBD2. V was clipped by 8 bases and J by 4 bases; unmatched bases: 7. CDR1 is MNHNY and CDR2 is SVGAGI in the germline V gene (reference sequence). The CDR3 is 14 residues long. CDR3 amino acids: CASSDSGIYNEQFF. As DNA, the CDR3 is TGTGCCAGCTCTGATAGCGGGATATACAATGAGCAGTTCTTC.

This chain joins TRBV6-5 and TRBJ1-1; D possibly corresponds to TRBD1 (5 bases). V was cut by 5 bases and J by 4 bases, with 11 bases left in between. From germline, CDR1 is MNHEY and CDR2 SVGAGI. The length of the CDR3 is 13 residues. The CDR3 nucleotides are TGTGCCAGCAGTACTCGACAGATCACTGAAGCTTTCTTT. Its protein is CASSTRQITEAFF.

This chain uses TRBV6-5 with TRBJ2-5; D might be TRBD1 (5 bases). The ends were cut back, 10 bases at V and 13 bases at J, with 22 bases in the middle. The CDR3 contains 12 residues. Germline CDR1 MNHEY, CDR2 SVGAGI. CDR3 amino acids: CATDLTVQDRYF. CDR3 nucleotide sequence: TGTGCCACCGACCTGACAGTCCAAGATCGGTACTTC.

V gene TRBV29-1 combines with J gene TRBJ1-2; weak D call: TRBD1 (6 bases). From germline, CDR1 is SQVTM and CDR2 ANQGSEA. V lost 4 bases, J lost 3 bases, and 12 bases lay in between. This CDR3 region has 13 residues. For the CDR3, the DNA is TGCAGCGTTGGGCAGGGGATGGACTATGGCTACACCTTC. This sequence encodes CSVGQGMDYGYTF.

The CDR3 nucleotides read TGCGCCAGCAGTGACCGGGACAGGGGAGGCAATCAGCCCCAGCATTTT. Encoded protein: CASSDRDRGGNQPQHF. The V call is TRBV10-2, the J call TRBJ1-5; 10 bases align to TRBD1. Germline V gene data show CDR1 as WSHSY and CDR2 as SAAADI. This CDR3 contains 16 residues. The V gene end was trimmed by 3 bases and the J gene end by 2 bases; junction bases not matched to a gene: 4.

This chain uses TRBV11-2 with TRBJ2-7, with D possibly matching TRBD1 (5 bases). CDR1 and CDR2 from the germline V gene are SGHAT and FQNNGV. Trimming left V 1 base short and J 3 bases short, with 10 bases between. The CDR3 consists of 14 residues. In nucleotides, the CDR3 is TGTGCCAGCAGCTTAGGGGCAGGGAACTACGAGCAGTACTTC. As protein: CASSLGAGNYEQYF.

The rearrangement uses TRBV13 and TRBJ2-3; possibly TRBD2 for D (6 bases). Germline assignment: CDR1 PRHDT and CDR2 FYEKMQ (reference sequence). V lost 5 bases and J lost 4, with 19 bases in between. The length of the CDR3 is 16 residues. The CDR3 region is CASSPAGPSGPDTQYF. The CDR3 nucleotides are TGTGCCAGCAGCCCGGCGGGGCCCTCAGGGCCAGATACGCAGTATTTT. Filled out from reference TRBV13 and TRBJ2-3, the complete variable domain reads AAGVIQSPRHLIKEKRETATLKCYPIPRHDTVYWYQQGPGQDPQFLISFYEKMQSDKGSIPDRFSAQQFSDYHSELNMSSLELGDSALYFCASSPAGPSGPDTQYFGPGTRLTVL.

Concerning this clone itself: This same CDR3 is encoded by further DNA sequences in the sample. The rearrangement uses TRBV29-1 and TRBJ1-2; D uncertain. Deletions cut 3 bases from V and 5 bases from J, with 7 bases between. This CDR3 is 11 amino acids long. The V gene's germline CDR1 is SQVTM and CDR2 ANQGSEA. CDR3 nucleotide sequence: TGCAGCGTTGAGACTGGGTATGGCTACACCTTC. This translates into CSVETGYGYTF.

The V and J genes are TRBV7-8 and TRBJ2-7; weak D call: TRBD1 (6 bases). The CDR3 sequence is 12 residues long. The germline CDR1 and CDR2 sequences are SGHVS and FQNEAQ. Between the trimmed V and J ends, which lost 5 bases and 2 bases, there was a span of 7 bases. The CDR3 reads CASSNRAYEQYF. CDR3 sequence (DNA): TGTGCCAGCAGCAACAGGGCCTACGAGCAGTACTTC.

The rearrangement joins TRBV29-1 to TRBJ1-1; 10 bases are a match to TRBD1. The CDR3 loop spans 13 amino acids. V was clipped by 6 bases and J by 3 bases; unmatched bases: 4. Germline values: CDR1 SQVTM, CDR2 ANQGSEA. The chain's CDR3 is CSVPGQGHTEAFF. Written as DNA, the CDR3 is TGCAGCGTCCCGGGACAGGGGCACACTGAAGCTTTCTTT.

V usage is TRBV7-7 and J usage is TRBJ2-3; D possibly corresponds to TRBD1 (5 bases). V was pared by 1 base and J by 0 bases, with 8 bases between. CDR1 and CDR2 (germline): SSHAT, FNYEAQ (reference sequence). This CDR3 spans 15 amino acids. The CDR3 DNA reads as TGTGCCAGCAGCTTAGGGGGCCGGAGCACAGATACGCAGTATTTT. This translates into CASSLGGRSTDTQYF.

CDR3 DNA: TGCAGCGGCTGGGGAGGGGACGAGCAGTACTTC. Residues: CSGWGGDEQYF. The V gene is TRBV29-1, the J gene TRBJ2-7; 7 bases line up with TRBD2. After removal of 7 bases from V and 5 bases from J, the junction contained 5 bases not matched to a gene. Germline V gives CDR1 SQVTM, CDR2 ANQGSEA. The CDR3 contains 11 residues.

The V and J genes are TRBV6-1 and TRBJ2-7; D unclear. Trimming cost V 4 bases and J 0 bases, with 10 bases left between them. CDR3 length: 14 residues. The V gene's germline CDR1 is MNHNS and CDR2 SASEGT. CDR3 nucleotide sequence: TGTGCCAGCAGTGCTTACAGAATCTCCTACGAGCAGTACTTC. It encodes CASSAYRISYEQYF.

The V call is TRBV27, the J call TRBJ2-1; 10 bases line up with TRBD2. J lost 10 bases, V lost 7 bases, and 13 bases had no gene match. Looked up from germline, CDR1 is MNHEY and CDR2 is SMNVEV (reference sequence). The CDR3 contains 15 residues. The CDR3 here is CASTPGSSGSQEQFF. The DNA for the CDR3 is TGTGCCAGCACCCCAGGGTCTAGCGGGAGTCAAGAGCAGTTCTTC.

The chain recombines TRBV12-5 with TRBJ2-7, with 10 positions matching TRBD1. The V and J ends lost 6 bases and 2 bases, in that order; junction bases with no gene match: 4. The CDR3 extends over 14 amino acids. Germline V CDR1 and CDR2: LGHNT, FRNRAP. The DNA for the CDR3 is TGTGCTAGTGGCTCCGGGACAGGGGCCTACGAGCAGTACTTC. Protein product: CASGSGTGAYEQYF.

The chain links TRBV27 to TRBJ2-7; 9 bases are a match to TRBD1. V lost 5 bases, J lost 5 bases, and 7 bases stayed unmatched. Germline-derived CDR1 and CDR2 are MNHEY and SMNVEV (reference sequence). This CDR3 has 14 amino acids. CDR3 sequence: CASSHQGTGNEQYF. CDR3 in DNA: TGTGCCAGCAGTCATCAAGGGACAGGGAACGAGCAGTACTTC.

The gene calls are TRBV28 and TRBJ2-5; 7 bases align to TRBD1. The end of the DNA fits TRBJ2-7 better, so the J call may be wrong. The germline gives CDR1 MDHEN, CDR2 SYDVKM. The CDR3 contains 15 residues. This CDR3 reads CASSLNRGIEGEQYF. The DNA of the CDR3 is TGTGCCAGCAGTTTGAACAGGGGAATAGAGGGCGAGCAGTACTTC.

The chain links TRBV5-1 to TRBJ1-1; no reliable D call. V dropped 0 bases and J dropped 3 bases, with 9 bases sitting between them. Germline loops: CDR1 SGHRS, CDR2 YFSETQ. This CDR3 has 14 amino acids. The CDR3 DNA follows: TGCGCCAGCAGCTTGGTAGCGGGAGACACTGAAGCTTTCTTT. Protein: CASSLVAGDTEAFF.